The source of this T cell receptor (beta chain) is a study of OX40 agonist ivuxolimab in advanced cancers. At the level of the study: A diagnosis of hepatocellular carcinoma, melanoma, renal cell or head and neck cancer was present in dose-escalation patients. Study findings and constraints: Among some nonresponders, normalized T-cell clonal expansion was also low. Expanded clones were, on average, more numerous among CD8+ T cells than CD4+.

The V gene's germline CDR1 is SEHNR and CDR2 FQNEAQ (reference sequence). Trimming removed 2 bases from V and 2 bases from J; junction bases left unmatched: 2. CDR3 size: 15 residues. Samples of blood were obtained at baseline, on cycle 4 day 1, and on cycle 7 day 1. Of note for this clone: Its target is unknown.

Assay used: immunoSEQ multiplex PCR; TCRdb lists only in-frame clones, some missing. The table records 45,000 or so clones, 88% of them present only once. This specimen consisted of CD4+ or CD8+ T cells sorted from blood, obtained in a trial of the OX40 agonist ivuxolimab. The rearrangement uses TRBV7-9 and TRBJ2-2; TRBD2 aligns across 7 bases. The clonotype originates from an adult with an advanced solid tumor such as melanoma, head and neck, liver or kidney cancer. The CDR3 protein is CASSLSGINTGELFF. The CDR3 DNA sequence: TGTGCCAGCAGCTTAAGCGGGATAAACACCGGGGAGCTGTTTTTT.